This TCR beta chain was captured by sequencing in a study of early T cells in non-severe SARS-CoV-2 infection. cDNA molecules, individually, were tagged with unique molecular identifiers. One entry per CDR3 protein, called by TCRdb with MiXCR from the 5' RACE reads. The data contain 20,000 to 25,000 distinct CDR3 sequences, about 4.4% of them singletons. This clonotype was found many times. V gave up 0 bases and J gave up 8 bases, with 16 bases separating them. From germline, CDR1 is SQVTM and CDR2 ANQGSEA. CDR3 length: 14 residues. The sample taken for sequencing was whole blood. This TCR was recovered from an adult who was a healthcare worker with PCR-confirmed SARS-CoV-2 infection or an uninfected control (not recorded which). The rearrangement joins TRBV29-1 to TRBJ1-2; no firm D call. The CDR3 is CSVEDHVGEGGYTF. CDR3 DNA sequence: TGCAGCGTTGAAGATCATGTTGGGGAAGGCGGCTACACCTTC.